One and the same sample provided the 32 T cell receptor beta chains below, sequenced in a study of T cell clones after liver transplantation. TCRdb's table, derived via immunoSEQ multiplex PCR, lists solely in-frame clones and lacks some. In the table there are about 75,000 clones, 84% of which are singletons. Sample: CD4+ T cells from blood, taken less than 50 months after liver transplant. The origin of the receptors is a human patient who received a liver transplant. The graft donor may be the source of some T cells.

The chain carries TRBV7-2 and TRBJ2-1, with TRBD2 identical over 7 bases. In germline, CDR1 is SGHTA, CDR2 FQGNSA. The CDR3 sequence is 15 residues long. With 1 base clipped from V and 2 bases from J, the junction kept 2 bases outside the gene matches. The CDR3 DNA is TGTGCCAGCAGCTTAGTGGGGGGGGCCTACAATGAGCAGTTCTTC. As protein: CASSLVGGAYNEQFF.

In its sample, this clone was seen a few times. The chain is built from TRBV7-3 and TRBJ2-5; D gene uncertain. V lost 1 base to trimming and J lost 3 bases, with 9 bases between them. The CDR3 runs to 14 residues. In germline, CDR1 is SGHTA, CDR2 FQGTGA. CDR3 sequence reads: CASSLMASEETQYF. DNA of the CDR3: TGTGCCAGCAGCTTAATGGCCAGTGAAGAGACCCAGTACTTC.

The CDR3 loop is CASSLRRGRGHSGNTIYF. The CDR3 nucleotides read TGTGCCAGCAGCTTACGACGGGGAAGGGGGCACTCTGGAAACACCATATATTTT. The genes are TRBV7-9 and TRBJ1-3; 7 nucleotides match TRBD1. The length of the CDR3 is 18 residues. Germline CDR1 and CDR2: SEHNR and FQNEAQ (reference sequence). V lost 2 bases to trimming and J lost 0 bases; unmatched junction nucleotides: 10.

The V and J genes are TRBV19 and TRBJ1-2; D might be TRBD1 (6 bases). CDR1 LNHDA and CDR2 SQIVND come from the germline V gene (reference sequence). The ends were cut back, 3 bases at V and 2 bases at J, with 10 bases in the middle. The CDR3 consists of 14 residues. For the CDR3, the DNA is TGTGCCAGTAGTATTCCCGGACAGAACTATGGCTACACCTTC. It encodes CASSIPGQNYGYTF.

The chain uses TRBV2 and TRBJ1-5; 7 bases map to TRBD1. V was clipped by 8 bases and J by 5 bases; unmatched bases: 6. The CDR3 is made up of 13 amino acids. Germline V gives CDR1 SNHLY, CDR2 FYNNEI. CDR3 nucleotides: TGTGCCAGCGTCGGGGACAGAGATCAGCCCCAGCATTTT. Protein sequence: CASVGDRDQPQHF.

V is TRBV19 and J is TRBJ2-3; 9 bases map to TRBD2. Germline V gene lookup returns CDR1 LNHDA and CDR2 SQIVND (reference sequence). This CDR3 contains 18 residues. J was trimmed by 0 bases and V by 6 bases; bases with no gene match: 13. Here the CDR3 reads CASRLAGGRAGSTDTQYF. The CDR3 DNA reads TGTGCCAGTAGGTTAGCGGGCGGGAGGGCCGGTAGCACAGATACGCAGTATTTT.

The CDR3 nucleotides are TGTGCCAGCAGCTTGGACAGACAAACCCTATATGGCTACACCTTC. This translates into CASSLDRQTLYGYTF. This chain uses TRBV5-4 with TRBJ1-2, with D unclear. Trimming shortened V by 0 bases and J by 5 bases, and 14 bases separated the two germline ends. The CDR3 is 15 amino acids. Germline V gene lookup returns CDR1 SGHNT and CDR2 YYREEE (reference sequence).

A single count supports this clone. This chain joins TRBV2 and TRBJ1-1; D might be TRBD1 (6 bases). Germline V lookup: CDR1 SNHLY, CDR2 FYNNEI. The V end lost 8 bases, the J end lost 0 bases, and 16 bases lay between the germline ends. The CDR3 runs 15 residues. The CDR3 DNA sequence: TGTGCCAGCCCCGGGACAAGTCATATGAACACTGAAGCTTTCTTT. Its translation is CASPGTSHMNTEAFF.

The chain has TRBV6-1 and TRBJ2-2; D possibly corresponds to TRBD1 (5 bases). Per the germline V gene, CDR1 is MNHNS and CDR2 is SASEGT. The V end was cut by 0 bases, the J end by 6 bases, with 8 bases between. The CDR3 is 14 residues long. The CDR3, as DNA: TGTGCCAGCAGTGAAGCGTCAGGGCCCGGGGAGCTGTTTTTT. Translating it yields CASSEASGPGELFF.

The chain uses TRBV11-2 and TRBJ2-3; D is unresolved. V was pared by 5 bases and J by 6 bases, with 6 bases between. The germline V gene encodes CDR1 SGHAT and CDR2 FQNNGV. There are 11 residues in the CDR3. CDR3 residues: CASSPQDTQYF. The CDR3 region has the DNA TGTGCCAGCAGCCCCCAGGATACGCAGTATTTT.

Note on this clone: Germline is not matched at one junction end, which may reflect a read error. The chain links TRBV7-7 to TRBJ1-2; weak D call: TRBD1 (6 bases). The germline V gene has CDR1 SSHAT and CDR2 FNYEAQ (reference sequence). The CDR3 has 17 amino acids. CDR3 protein: CASSPLRPGAQNYGYTF. In nucleotides, the CDR3 is TGTGCTAGCAGCCCCCTAAGACCGGGGGCCCAAAACTATGGCTACACCTTC.

The chain carries TRBV4-1 and TRBJ2-5; tentatively, D is TRBD1 or TRBD2 (5 bases each). From germline, CDR1 is MGHRA and CDR2 YSYEKL. V was shortened by 1 base and J by 4 bases, with 10 bases between the two germline ends. CDR3 length equals 14 residues. CDR3 loop: CASSQGGARETQYF. The CDR3 DNA sequence: TGCGCCAGCAGCCAAGGAGGGGCTCGAGAGACCCAGTACTTC.

In its sample, this clone was seen once. The chain links TRBV10-3 to TRBJ2-5; D not certain. The V gene's germline CDR1 is ENHRY and CDR2 SYGVKD. V shed 10 bases and J shed 2 bases, with 14 bases lying between them. This CDR3 spans 13 amino acids. DNA of the CDR3: TGTGCCACCCAGGTCGGCAGTCAAGAGACCCAGTACTTC. Residues: CATQVGSQETQYF.

The chain couples TRBV5-5 to TRBJ1-2; D might be TRBD1 (5 bases). CDR3 size: 12 residues. Germline-derived CDR1 and CDR2 are SGHKS and YYEKEE (reference sequence). V dropped 7 bases and J dropped 8 bases, with 15 bases sitting between them. The CDR3 loop is CASGLGRGGYTF. The CDR3 nucleotides are TGTGCCAGCGGCCTGGGGCGTGGAGGCTACACCTTC.

This chain connects TRBV6-1 to TRBJ2-5; no firm D call. Germline loops: CDR1 MNHNS, CDR2 SASEGT. V was pared by 6 bases and J by 5 bases, with 16 bases between. The CDR3 contains 14 residues. CDR3 in amino acids: CASSPTVLGETQYF. The CDR3 DNA sequence: TGTGCCAGCAGCCCAACGGTTCTCGGGGAGACCCAGTACTTC.

This clone was recorded a few times. The rearrangement joins TRBV6-5 to TRBJ1-2; D not certain. From germline, CDR1 is MNHEY and CDR2 SVGAGI. The CDR3 loop spans 15 amino acids. V was pared by 6 bases and J by 7 bases, with 21 bases between. CDR3 sequence: CASRPRSKGRSGYTF. The CDR3 DNA reads TGTGCCAGCAGGCCCCGGTCAAAGGGAAGGAGTGGCTACACCTTC.

This clone was observed a single time. V and J are TRBV7-2 and TRBJ2-7; D may be TRBD1 or TRBD2 (5 bases each). The germline V gene has CDR1 SGHTA and CDR2 FQGNSA. V lost 6 bases and J lost 3, with 15 bases in between. This CDR3 spans 14 amino acids. In DNA, the CDR3 is TGTGCCAGCAGGGAGCCGGGACCCCACTACGAGCAGTACTTC. Its protein is CASREPGPHYEQYF. Combining the CDR3 with reference TRBV7-2 and TRBJ2-7 gives the whole variable domain GAGVSQSPSNKVTEKGKDVELRCDPISGHTALYWYRQSLGQGLEFLIYFQGNSAPDKSGLPSDRFSAERTGGSVSTLTIQRTQQEDSAVYLCASREPGPHYEQYFGPGTRLTVT.

V gene TRBV7-9 combines with J gene TRBJ2-6; D call uncertain. Trimming pared 3 bases from V and 3 bases from J, leaving 12 bases between. The length of the CDR3 is 16 residues. CDR1 and CDR2 (germline): SEHNR, FQNEAQ (reference sequence). CDR3 protein: CASSFDTGFGANVLTF. CDR3 bases: TGTGCCAGCAGCTTTGATACGGGCTTTGGGGCCAACGTCCTGACTTTC.

This chain links TRBV4-2 with TRBJ1-4; TRBD1 is a possible D gene (6 bases). Germline CDR1 LGHNA, CDR2 YNFKEQ. The CDR3 loop spans 16 amino acids. Trimming removed 4 bases from V and 3 bases from J, with 15 bases in between. This chain's CDR3 is CASSPTWGAANEKLFF. For the CDR3, the DNA is TGTGCCAGCAGCCCTACCTGGGGGGCTGCTAATGAAAAACTGTTTTTT.

The J gene is TRBJ2-5, the V gene TRBV5-6, with 9 bases that match TRBD1. The CDR3 is made up of 14 amino acids. Germline loops: CDR1 SGHDT, CDR2 YYEEEE. The V segment lost 4 bases and the J segment 5 bases; nucleotides outside the gene matches: 6. The DNA of the CDR3 is TGTGCCAGCAGCCAGACGACAGGGGGGGAGACCCAGTACTTC. Translating gives CASSQTTGGETQYF.

The J gene is TRBJ2-7, the V gene TRBV5-1; possibly TRBD1 for D (6 bases). In germline, CDR1 is SGHRS, CDR2 YFSETQ. The CDR3 extends over 14 amino acids. The ends were cut back, 1 base at V and 5 bases at J, with 13 bases in the middle. CDR3 protein: CASSLTPRQDEQYF. CDR3 in DNA: TGCGCCAGCAGCTTGACCCCTCGACAGGACGAGCAGTACTTC.

The chain employs TRBV15 and TRBJ2-6; D unclear. The germline V gene has CDR1 LNHNV and CDR2 YYDKDF (reference sequence). Trimming shortened V by 0 bases and J by 4 bases, and 10 bases separated the two germline ends. The CDR3 sequence is 16 residues long. The CDR3 DNA reads as TGTGCCACCAGCAGAGATGCCGTCCGGGGGGCCAACGTCCTGACTTTC. This gives the protein CATSRDAVRGANVLTF.

This rearrangement joins TRBV27 to TRBJ2-4; D is uncertain. The CDR3 is 14 residues long. Germline lookup yields CDR1 MNHEY and CDR2 SMNVEV (reference sequence). V lost 2 bases, J lost 5 bases, and 10 bases lay in between. The CDR3 DNA sequence: TGTGCCAGCAGTTTAGATGGTATCGAAAACATTCAGTACTTC. This sequence encodes CASSLDGIENIQYF.

The rearrangement uses TRBV5-6 and TRBJ2-1; no definite D call. V shed 2 bases and J shed 1 base, with 10 bases lying between them. This CDR3 is 15 amino acids long. Germline V CDR1 and CDR2: SGHDT, YYEEEE. The DNA for the CDR3 is TGTGCCAGCAGCTTTGGTCTCGCGTCCTACAATGAGCAGTTCTTC. This encodes CASSFGLASYNEQFF.

The chain combines TRBV9 with TRBJ1-2; no definite D call. This CDR3 contains 17 residues. V lost 0 bases to trimming and J lost 8 bases, with 23 bases between them. Germline assignment: CDR1 SGDLS and CDR2 YYNGEE. CDR3 region: CASSVAPRTGQEGGYTF. In DNA form, the CDR3 reads TGTGCCAGCAGCGTAGCGCCTAGGACGGGCCAGGAAGGGGGCTACACCTTC.

The chain recombines TRBV18 with TRBJ2-1; the match to TRBD2 covers 10 bases. Germline V gives CDR1 KGHSH, CDR2 LQKENI. V lost 6 bases to trimming and J lost 5 bases; unmatched junction nucleotides: 10. CDR3 length: 16 residues. The chain's CDR3 is CASSNGRLAGDNEQFF. Written as DNA, the CDR3 is TGTGCCAGCTCTAACGGCAGGCTAGCGGGAGACAATGAGCAGTTCTTC. The full variable domain, rest sourced from reference TRBV18 and TRBJ2-1, is NAGVMQNPRHLVRRRGQEARLRCSPMKGHSHVYWYRQLPEEGLKFMVYLQKENIIDESGMPKERFSAEFPKEGPSILRIQQVVRGDSAAYFCASSNGRLAGDNEQFFGPGTRLTVL.

This clone has only a few counts. This chain connects TRBV28 to TRBJ1-4; no definite D call. The germline V gene encodes CDR1 MDHEN and CDR2 SYDVKM. Trimming removed 6 bases at V and 8 bases at J, with 10 bases between. This CDR3 is 12 amino acids long. The CDR3 here is CASSPPGEKLFF. CDR3 bases: TGTGCCAGCAGCCCCCCCGGGGAAAAACTGTTTTTT.

Here the CDR3 DNA reads TGTGCCAGCAGTCCCCGGACAGGGTATCACGAGCAGTACTTC. It specifies CASSPRTGYHEQYF. The rearrangement joins TRBV27 to TRBJ2-7; TRBD1 agrees at 8 bases. The junction had 8 bases not matched to a gene; V was cut back by 5 bases and J by 5 bases. The germline CDR1 and CDR2 sequences are MNHEY and SMNVEV (reference sequence). The CDR3 runs 14 residues.

CDR3 amino acids: CASSRPPRETQYF. The CDR3 DNA reads as TGTGCCAGCAGCCGTCCACCGAGGGAGACCCAGTACTTC. The chain couples TRBV7-2 to TRBJ2-5; D uncertain. The CDR3 has 13 amino acids. Trimming removed 5 bases at V and 5 bases at J, with 12 bases between. Germline-derived CDR1 and CDR2 are SGHTA and FQGNSA. Together with reference TRBV7-2 and TRBJ2-5, the CDR3 gives the full variable domain: GAGVSQSPSNKVTEKGKDVELRCDPISGHTALYWYRQSLGQGLEFLIYFQGNSAPDKSGLPSDRFSAERTGGSVSTLTIQRTQQEDSAVYLCASSRPPRETQYFGPGTRLLVL.

The chain links TRBV19 to TRBJ2-4, with unresolved D. The CDR3 covers 16 residues. V lost 6 bases, J lost 0 bases, and 15 bases lay in between. Germline V lookup: CDR1 LNHDA, CDR2 SQIVND (reference sequence). CDR3 bases: TGTGCCAGTAGGTCGTTAAAAGAGCTAGCCAAAAACATTCAGTACTTC. Residues: CASRSLKELAKNIQYF.

The chain joins TRBV4-3 to TRBJ2-7, with D possibly matching TRBD2 (5 bases). This CDR3 has 13 amino acids. V was pared by 0 bases and J by 9 bases, with 12 bases between. CDR1 and CDR2 from the germline V gene are LGHNA and YSLEER. This CDR3 is CASSQDRGIAQYF. DNA for the CDR3: TGCGCCAGCAGCCAAGATAGAGGGATCGCGCAGTACTTC.

The chain recombines TRBV27 with TRBJ2-3; 11 positions agree with TRBD1. There are 16 residues in the CDR3. Germline trimming cut 5 bases from V and 5 bases from J; bases unmatched to any gene: 9. The germline V gene encodes CDR1 MNHEY and CDR2 SMNVEV (reference sequence). The CDR3 spells CASSDLPGQGVDTQYF. Here the CDR3 DNA reads TGTGCCAGCAGTGACCTTCCGGGACAGGGGGTAGATACGCAGTATTTT.